One sample yielded the 16 T cell receptor beta chains listed below, sequenced in a study of cytomegalovirus exposure and HLA in healthy donors. It was with 60 Vbeta and 13 Jbeta primers that the PCR ran. Generated by immunoSEQ multiplex PCR, the TCRdb table keeps only in-frame clones and is missing some. The top ten hold 4.8% of the sample, which has approximately 180,000 clones, approximately 85% seen once. The sequencing sample was made of PBMCs. Every receptor here comes from a girl between 10 and 17 years old in good health and CMV-seropositive.

Note on this clone: This CDR3 is also generated by other DNA sequences in the sample. This chain uses TRBV25-1 with TRBJ1-1; D is unclear. Germline assignment: CDR1 MGHDK and CDR2 SYGVNS. V was clipped by 1 base and J by 11 bases, with 8 bases between them. This CDR3 is 11 amino acids long. The CDR3 DNA is TGTGCCAGCAGTGAATCGGGTAGGGCTTTCTTT. It translates to CASSESGRAFF.

The chain combines TRBV6-1 with TRBJ1-2; 8 bases agree with TRBD1. The ends lost 7 bases at V and 3 bases at J; junction bases unmatched: 4. This CDR3 contains 13 residues. Per germline, CDR1 MNHNS and CDR2 SASEGT. Here the CDR3 DNA reads TGTGCCAGCACCCCGACAGGGGACTATGGCTACACCTTC. This sequence encodes CASTPTGDYGYTF.

This clone was picked up one time. This chain links TRBV6-5 with TRBJ1-3; no reliable D call. CDR1 and CDR2 (germline): MNHEY, SVGAGI. V was clipped by 6 bases and J by 8 bases, with 20 bases between them. The CDR3 extends over 15 amino acids. The CDR3 region has the DNA TGTGCCAGCAGCGAGGAGGATCAATCCGGCCACACCATATATTTT. This sequence encodes CASSEEDQSGHTIYF.

This clone came up a few times. The chain is built from TRBV27 and TRBJ1-1; D might be TRBD1 (5 bases). This CDR3 is 16 amino acids long. Germline V gene lookup returns CDR1 MNHEY and CDR2 SMNVEV (reference sequence). Trimming shortened V by 8 bases and J by 4 bases, and 23 bases separated the two germline ends. In nucleotides, the CDR3 is TGTGCCAGCCATCCACACGGGTGGGGCCAGGGCACTGAAGCTTTCTTT. Its protein is CASHPHGWGQGTEAFF.

Only one count was recorded for this clone. V usage is TRBV4-2 and J usage is TRBJ1-3, with D possibly being TRBD1 (6 bases). Germline CDR1 reads LGHNA; CDR2 reads YNFKEQ. CDR3 length: 16 residues. Trimming pared 4 bases from V and 3 bases from J, leaving 16 bases between. The CDR3 loop reads CASSLLSRGLGNTIYF. Written as DNA, the CDR3 is TGTGCCAGCAGCCTACTGAGCAGGGGCCTTGGAAACACCATATATTTT.

The chain carries TRBV7-9 and TRBJ2-7, with 8 bases aligning to TRBD1. CDR3 length equals 16 residues. The trim removed 4 bases at V and 3 bases at J, leaving 11 bases unmatched. Germline V gene sequence: CDR1 SEHNR, CDR2 FQNEAQ (reference sequence). DNA for the CDR3: TGTGCCAGCAGCTCCACGACAGGGGCGACCTTCTACGAGCAGTACTTC. Translation gives CASSSTTGATFYEQYF. Supplemented by reference TRBV7-9 and TRBJ2-7, the full variable domain reads DTGVSQNPRHKITKRGQNVTFRCDPISEHNRLYWYRQTLGQGPEFLTYFQNEAQLEKSRLLSDRFSAERPKGSFSTLEIQRTEQGDSAMYLCASSSTTGATFYEQYFGPGTRLTVT.

This clone was seen a handful of times. The chain has TRBV6-4 and TRBJ2-1; 8 bases align to TRBD2. The CDR3 covers 15 residues. Trimming took 0 bases from V and 8 from J; bases not matched to a gene: 6. The germline CDR1 and CDR2 sequences are MRHNA and SNTAGT. The CDR3 is CASSDSGGAGYEQFF. CDR3 DNA: TGTGCCAGCAGTGACTCCGGGGGGGCTGGCTATGAGCAGTTCTTC.

The chain employs TRBV28 and TRBJ2-5; no clear D gene. The DNA matches TRBJ2-7 better at its end, which makes the J call doubtful. The CDR3 contains 14 residues. From germline, CDR1 is MDHEN and CDR2 SYDVKM. CDR3: CASKLTVVSYEQYF. In DNA form, the CDR3 reads TGTGCCAGTAAATTAACAGTAGTGTCCTACGAGCAGTACTTC.

The rearrangement links TRBV11-2 to TRBJ2-5, with 9 bases that match TRBD1. The J call may be wrong; the DNA end is better matched by TRBJ2-7. From germline, CDR1 is SGHAT and CDR2 FQNNGV. The CDR3 runs to 14 residues. CDR3 sequence: CASSWGTGPYEQYF. DNA for the CDR3: TGTGCCAGCAGCTGGGGGACAGGGCCCTACGAGCAGTACTTC.

This chain links TRBV10-3 with TRBJ1-3; D not resolved. This CDR3 comprises 14 residues. V lost 2 bases to trimming and J lost 1 base, with 6 bases between them. Per germline, CDR1 ENHRY and CDR2 SYGVKD. CDR3 amino acids: CAISETDSGNTIYF. CDR3 nucleotides: TGTGCCATCAGTGAGACTGATTCTGGAAACACCATATATTTT.

The chain couples TRBV7-8 to TRBJ1-1; TRBD1 might be the D (6 bases). The germline gives CDR1 SGHVS, CDR2 FQNEAQ. The CDR3 is 13 residues long. V lost 6 bases and J 8 bases, leaving 16 bases between the germline ends. Written as DNA, the CDR3 is TGTGCCAGCAGAACAACAGGGATTGAAGAAGCTTTCTTT. This translates into CASRTTGIEEAFF.

The CDR3 DNA reads TGTGCCAGCAGCTTATGGGGGCCAAAAAACTACGAGCAGTACTTC. It specifies CASSLWGPKNYEQYF. The chain uses TRBV7-2 and TRBJ2-7; possibly TRBD1 for D (6 bases). The CDR3 is 15 amino acids. Deletions cut 2 bases from V and 3 bases from J, with 14 bases between. Germline values: CDR1 SGHTA, CDR2 FQGNSA.

In its sample, this clone was seen once. The chain employs TRBV7-8 and TRBJ2-1; TRBD2 matches at 9 bases. Germline V gives CDR1 SGHVS, CDR2 FQNEAQ. This CDR3 has 18 residues. The junction had 15 bases not matched to a gene; V was cut back by 5 bases and J by 4 bases. In DNA form, the CDR3 reads TGTGCCAGCAGCCTATACCCCCCTGCTAGCGGGGTTTACAATGAGCAGTTCTTC. Protein sequence: CASSLYPPASGVYNEQFF.

The genes are TRBV30 and TRBJ1-2; 8 bases match TRBD1. The length of the CDR3 is 14 residues. The germline V gene has CDR1 GTSNPN and CDR2 SVGIG (reference sequence). The ends lost 3 bases at V and 8 bases at J; junction bases unmatched: 11. CDR3 in DNA: TGTGCCTGGAGCGACACAGGGGGGCTCGGAGGCTACACCTTC. Its translation is CAWSDTGGLGGYTF.

This clone was detected only once. CDR3 amino acids: CASTGGEGVTNSPLHF. The CDR3 coding sequence is TGTGCCAGTACCGGGGGGGAAGGCGTGACTAATTCACCCCTCCACTTT. The genes are TRBV19 and TRBJ1-6, with D possibly being TRBD1 (5 bases). Germline V lookup: CDR1 LNHDA, CDR2 SQIVND (reference sequence). V lost 7 bases and J lost 6, with 19 bases in between. This CDR3 spans 16 amino acids.

The table lists this clone with a few counts. The chain links TRBV28 to TRBJ1-2; no clear D gene. The germline V gene has CDR1 MDHEN and CDR2 SYDVKM. V shed 3 bases and J shed 2 bases, with 10 bases lying between them. The CDR3 contains 14 residues. In nucleotides, the CDR3 is TGTGCCAGCAGTTTTGTCGACGGGAACTATGGCTACACCTTC. It translates to CASSFVDGNYGYTF.